Here is one T cell receptor beta chain with its context. Original processing notes: Reference gene primer amplification gave estimated nucleated cell counts. Using immunoSEQ multiplex PCR, the repertoire was profiled, and TCRdb retains in-frame clones only, with some absent. That table supplies the V and J calls and clone size; D and trimming were determined from the DNA. There are fewer than 250,000 clones in the sample; about 90% occur only once, and less than 0.9% lies in the top ten. The age range of participants was about 18 to 90 years, with residence in more than 20 US areas. This record belongs to a study of blood T cell repertoires in COVID-19. The wider study: Samples of COVID-19 (acute and convalescent) were obtained from the United States, Italy and Spain.

The CDR3 has 18 amino acids. In germline, CDR1 is SGHDT, CDR2 YYEEEE. The V gene end was trimmed by 1 base and the J gene end by 10 bases; junction bases not matched to a gene: 19. The source is a man between 45 and 60 years old who had been exposed to COVID-19. The sequencing input was PBMCs or T cells enriched from blood (not recorded which). The V call is TRBV5-6, the J call TRBJ2-1, with 8 bases lining up with TRBD2. For the CDR3, the DNA is TGTGCCAGCAGCTTGACTGAGAATCCCCTTAACGGGAGGGCCGAGCAGTTCTTC. It is translated as CASSLTENPLNGRAEQFF.